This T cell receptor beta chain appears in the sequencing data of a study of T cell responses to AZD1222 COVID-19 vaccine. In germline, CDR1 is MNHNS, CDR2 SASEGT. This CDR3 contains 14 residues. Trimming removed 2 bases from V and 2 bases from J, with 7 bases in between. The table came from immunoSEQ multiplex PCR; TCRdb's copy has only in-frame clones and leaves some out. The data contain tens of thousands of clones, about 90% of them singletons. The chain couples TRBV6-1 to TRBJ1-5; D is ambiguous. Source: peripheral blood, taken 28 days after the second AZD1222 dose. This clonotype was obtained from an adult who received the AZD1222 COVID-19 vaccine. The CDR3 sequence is CASSENGRNQPQHF. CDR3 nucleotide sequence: TGTGCCAGCAGTGAAAACGGGCGCAATCAGCCCCAGCATTTT.